These 29 T cell receptor beta chains share one sample of origin, sequenced in a study of T cell changes during pregnancy in multiple sclerosis. Produced via immunoSEQ multiplex PCR; TCRdb's table is partial and in-frame only. This table has 110,000 or so clones, 93% appearing once. Sequencing was performed on peripheral blood, taken before pregnancy. These receptors all come from a female donor with multiple sclerosis, enrolled in a pregnancy study.

The gene calls are TRBV7-7 and TRBJ2-1, with 16 bases matching TRBD2. J gave up 6 bases and V 5 bases, and 4 bases lay outside the gene matches. Germline CDR1 SSHAT, CDR2 FNYEAQ (reference sequence). This CDR3 spans 16 amino acids. CDR3 residues: CASSPGLAGGGNEQFF. The CDR3 DNA reads TGTGCCAGCAGCCCGGGACTAGCGGGAGGGGGCAATGAGCAGTTCTTC.

This rearrangement joins TRBV19 to TRBJ1-2, with a tentative D call TRBD1 (5 bases). In germline, CDR1 is LNHDA, CDR2 SQIVND (reference sequence). The CDR3 is 13 amino acids. Trimming stripped 4 bases from V and 4 bases from J, with 10 bases between. The CDR3 sequence: CASSRGVGYGYTF. As DNA, the CDR3 is TGTGCCAGTAGTAGGGGGGTAGGCTATGGCTACACCTTC.

This chain links TRBV25-1 with TRBJ1-2; D gene unclear. V gave up 4 bases and J gave up 14 bases, with 17 bases separating them. This CDR3 comprises 12 residues. From germline, CDR1 is MGHDK and CDR2 SYGVNS. For the CDR3, the DNA is TGTGCCAGCAGTGCGGGAGAGGGAGACCCGACCTTC. The encoded protein is CASSAGEGDPTF.

This chain joins TRBV28 and TRBJ2-2; D perhaps matches TRBD1 (5 bases). Germline values: CDR1 MDHEN, CDR2 SYDVKM. Deletions cut 7 bases from V and 3 bases from J, with 18 bases between. The CDR3 covers 16 residues. CDR3 DNA sequence: TGTGCCAGCAATACAGTGACAGTAGCTCACACCGGGGAGCTGTTTTTT. Its protein product is CASNTVTVAHTGELFF.

The rearrangement uses TRBV7-3 and TRBJ2-7; TRBD1 matches at 9 bases. V shed 5 bases, J shed 7 bases, and the junction held 6 bases outside the gene matches. In germline, CDR1 is SGHTA, CDR2 FQGTGA. The CDR3 has 13 residues. In nucleotides, the CDR3 is TGTGCCAGCAGCATCGACAGGGGGGATGAGCAGTACTTC. It specifies CASSIDRGDEQYF.

The rearrangement links TRBV19 to TRBJ2-7; TRBD1 matches 8 bases. V shed 3 bases and J 3 bases; nucleotides not matched to a gene: 10. This CDR3 is 16 amino acids long. Germline CDR1 and CDR2: LNHDA and SQIVND (reference sequence). Here the CDR3 DNA reads TGTGCCAGTAGTATCTACAGGGGGTTGCCGCACTACGAGCAGTACTTC. Its protein product is CASSIYRGLPHYEQYF. Supplemented by reference TRBV19 and TRBJ2-7, the full variable domain reads DGGITQSPKYLFRKEGQNVTLSCEQNLNHDAMYWYRQDPGQGLRLIYYSQIVNDFQKGDIAEGYSVSREKKESFPLTVTSAQKNPTAFYLCASSIYRGLPHYEQYFGPGTRLTVT.

The chain couples TRBV18 to TRBJ2-7; weak D call: TRBD2 (6 bases). Trimming took off 0 bases at V and 2 bases at J, with 11 bases between the two ends. Germline CDR1 and CDR2: KGHSH and LQKENI. The CDR3 covers 15 residues. The CDR3 DNA follows: TGTGCCAGCTCACCACCCGGGACTCCTACCTACGAGCAGTACTTC. This gives the protein CASSPPGTPTYEQYF.

This rearrangement joins TRBV5-1 to TRBJ2-7; no clear D gene. Trimming took 0 bases from V and 4 from J, leaving 11 bases between them. The V gene's germline CDR1 is SGHRS and CDR2 YFSETQ. CDR3 length: 14 residues. This CDR3 is CASSLDRVLYEQYF. DNA for the CDR3: TGCGCCAGCAGCTTGGACAGAGTGCTGTACGAGCAGTACTTC.

The chain employs TRBV27 and TRBJ2-1; 7 bases align to TRBD1. In germline, CDR1 is MNHEY, CDR2 SMNVEV (reference sequence). V shed 4 bases, J shed 11 bases, and the junction held 2 bases outside the gene matches. This CDR3 has 11 amino acids. CDR3: CASSSDRKQFF. As DNA, the CDR3 is TGTGCCAGCAGTTCGGACAGGAAGCAGTTCTTC.

This clone has a single count. The rearrangement joins TRBV19 to TRBJ2-3, with a possible D match to TRBD2 (6 bases). The V gene's germline CDR1 is LNHDA and CDR2 SQIVND (reference sequence). Trimming took 5 bases from V and 6 from J, leaving 15 bases between them. The CDR3 extends over 14 amino acids. CDR3 loop: CASSPLAPADTQYF. Written as DNA, the CDR3 is TGTGCCAGTAGTCCACTAGCTCCAGCGGATACGCAGTATTTT.

The chain links TRBV5-1 to TRBJ2-5; TRBD1 agrees at 7 bases. The CDR3 is 15 residues long. After removal of 0 bases from V and 0 bases from J, the junction contained 2 bases not matched to a gene. In germline, CDR1 is SGHRS, CDR2 YFSETQ. In nucleotides, the CDR3 is TGCGCCAGCAGCTTGGCTGACAGGGACCAAGAGACCCAGTACTTC. It codes for CASSLADRDQETQYF.

This chain links TRBV6-5 with TRBJ1-2, with a tentative D call TRBD1 (6 bases). V shed 8 bases and J shed 2 bases, with 15 bases lying between them. The germline V gene encodes CDR1 MNHEY and CDR2 SVGAGI. CDR3 size: 14 residues. CDR3 sequence: CASVSPGTNYGYTF. CDR3 sequence (DNA): TGTGCCAGCGTAAGCCCCGGGACAAACTATGGCTACACCTTC.

This chain connects TRBV27 to TRBJ2-7, with TRBD2 as a possible D gene (7 bases). The CDR3 sequence is 16 residues long. Trimming left V 5 bases short and J 5 bases short, with 22 bases between. CDR1 and CDR2 (germline): MNHEY, SMNVEV (reference sequence). The CDR3 region is CASSPGGGAWGHEQYF. CDR3 coding DNA: TGTGCCAGCAGTCCCGGAGGGGGGGCCTGGGGCCACGAGCAGTACTTC.

This clone was seen a single time. J is TRBJ2-3 and V is TRBV25-1, with 7 bases matching TRBD1. The V segment lost 4 bases and the J segment 4 bases; nucleotides outside the gene matches: 5. CDR3 length: 14 amino acids. The germline V gene has CDR1 MGHDK and CDR2 SYGVNS. The CDR3 loop is CASSGTGYPDTQYF. The CDR3 coding sequence is TGTGCCAGCAGTGGGACAGGTTATCCAGATACGCAGTATTTT.

The J gene is TRBJ2-5, the V gene TRBV28, with 10 bases lining up with TRBD2. V trimming: 6 bases; J trimming: 1 base; junction bases outside the gene matches: 5. This CDR3 is built from 15 residues. Germline assignment: CDR1 MDHEN and CDR2 SYDVKM. The CDR3 protein is CASSHSGRSQETQYF. The CDR3 DNA reads as TGTGCCAGCAGCCATAGCGGGAGGTCCCAAGAGACCCAGTACTTC. The full variable domain, with the rest looked up from reference TRBV28 and TRBJ2-5, is DVKVTQSSRYLVKRTGEKVFLECVQDMDHENMFWYRQDPGLGLRLIYFSYDVKMKEKGDIPEGYSVSREKKERFSLILESASTNQTSMYLCASSHSGRSQETQYFGPGTRLLVL.

The genes are TRBV19 and TRBJ2-3; the match to TRBD2 covers 13 bases. CDR1 and CDR2 from the germline V gene are LNHDA and SQIVND (reference sequence). J was trimmed by 5 bases and V by 8 bases; bases with no gene match: 1. There are 13 residues in the CDR3. Here the CDR3 DNA reads TGTGCCAGTGGACTAGCGGGGGTAGATACGCAGTATTTT. This encodes CASGLAGVDTQYF.

The chain joins TRBV4-1 to TRBJ2-7; weak D call: TRBD2 (6 bases). In germline, CDR1 is MGHRA, CDR2 YSYEKL. V was cut by 1 base and J by 7 bases, with 14 bases left in between. The CDR3 is made up of 14 amino acids. The CDR3 protein is CASSQGRAAREQYF. The CDR3 DNA follows: TGCGCCAGCAGCCAAGGGAGGGCAGCGAGGGAGCAGTACTTC.

V gene TRBV6-1 combines with J gene TRBJ1-5, with D possibly TRBD1 on 6 matching bases. V lost 7 bases, J lost 5 bases, and 18 bases lay in between. Looked up from germline, CDR1 is MNHNS and CDR2 is SASEGT. The CDR3 has 15 residues. The CDR3 region is CASTEGQGWDQPQHF. CDR3 sequence (DNA): TGTGCCAGCACCGAGGGGCAGGGGTGGGATCAGCCCCAGCATTTT.

The J gene is TRBJ2-1, the V gene TRBV18; no clear D. Trimming left V 0 bases short and J 0 bases short, with 9 bases between. Germline assignment: CDR1 KGHSH and CDR2 LQKENI. The CDR3 is 16 amino acids. CDR3 sequence reads: CASSPPNLASYNEQFF. Here the CDR3 DNA reads TGTGCCAGCTCACCACCTAATTTGGCCTCCTACAATGAGCAGTTCTTC.

This chain joins TRBV7-9 and TRBJ2-5, with D perhaps matching TRBD1 (6 bases). Germline lookup yields CDR1 SEHNR and CDR2 FQNEAQ (reference sequence). V shed 3 bases and J shed 0 bases, with 11 bases lying between them. This CDR3 spans 15 amino acids. The CDR3 DNA is TGTGCCAGCAGCTTTCGGGACAAGTACCAAGAGACCCAGTACTTC. Translated: CASSFRDKYQETQYF.

The J gene is TRBJ2-5, the V gene TRBV5-6; 8 bases line up with TRBD2. CDR1 and CDR2 from the germline V gene are SGHDT and YYEEEE. The CDR3 spans 14 residues. Trimming took 2 bases from V and 3 from J; bases not matched to a gene: 3. CDR3 in DNA: TGTGCCAGCAGCTTACTAGCGGCAGAAGAGACCCAGTACTTC. Translated: CASSLLAAEETQYF. Combining the CDR3 with reference TRBV5-6 and TRBJ2-5 gives the whole variable domain DAGVTQSPTHLIKTRGQQVTLRCSPKSGHDTVSWYQQALGQGPQFIFQYYEEEERQRGNFPDRFSGHQFPNYSSELNVNALLLGDSALYLCASSLLAAEETQYFGPGTRLLVL.

The chain employs TRBV7-3 and TRBJ2-2, with TRBD1 identical over 10 bases. The CDR3 loop spans 16 amino acids. J gave up 4 bases and V 5 bases, and 7 bases lay outside the gene matches. Per the germline V gene, CDR1 is SGHTA and CDR2 is FQGTGA. Written as DNA, the CDR3 is TGTGCCAGCAGCGTCCGACAGGGGGCTATCACCGGGGAGCTGTTTTTT. This codes for CASSVRQGAITGELFF.

The V call is TRBV9, the J call TRBJ2-2; 9 bases agree with TRBD2. Germline trimming cut 4 bases from V and 4 bases from J; bases unmatched to any gene: 5. CDR3 length: 15 amino acids. Per germline, CDR1 SGDLS and CDR2 YYNGEE. CDR3 region: CASSPSGRTTGELFF. The CDR3 DNA sequence: TGTGCCAGCAGCCCGAGCGGGAGGACCACCGGGGAGCTGTTTTTT.

The rearrangement uses TRBV28 and TRBJ2-6; weak D call: TRBD1 (6 bases). The CDR3 is 17 residues long. With 6 bases removed from V and 0 bases from J, the gap between germline ends came to 15 bases. CDR1 MDHEN and CDR2 SYDVKM come from the germline V gene. The CDR3 nucleotides read TGTGCCAGCAGGTCAGGGGTTGGTAACTCTGGGGCCAACGTCCTGACTTTC. Translation: CASRSGVGNSGANVLTF.

This chain connects TRBV5-1 to TRBJ2-1; tentatively, D is TRBD2 (6 bases). This CDR3 is 17 amino acids long. CDR1 is SGHRS, CDR2 YFSETQ, per germline. V was pared by 2 bases and J by 4 bases, with 19 bases between. The DNA for the CDR3 is TGCGCCAGCAGCTTCGGTCATAGGGCGGGGTCGTACAATGAGCAGTTCTTC. This gives the protein CASSFGHRAGSYNEQFF.

The chain recombines TRBV12-5 with TRBJ1-2, with unresolved D. The CDR3 loop spans 14 amino acids. V was shortened by 9 bases and J by 2 bases, with 16 bases between the two germline ends. Germline V lookup: CDR1 LGHNT, CDR2 FRNRAP. The CDR3 spells CASAGPSENYGYTF. CDR3 bases: TGTGCTAGCGCAGGCCCGTCGGAAAACTATGGCTACACCTTC.

This clone has only a few counts. The chain is built from TRBV2 and TRBJ1-5, with D unresolved. V was trimmed by 2 bases and J by 2 bases, leaving 13 bases between them. Germline lookup yields CDR1 SNHLY and CDR2 FYNNEI. The CDR3 has 16 residues. CDR3 sequence reads: CASSELEPTGNQPQHF. The DNA of the CDR3 is TGTGCCAGCAGTGAATTGGAGCCAACCGGCAATCAGCCCCAGCATTTT.

The chain has TRBV19 and TRBJ2-7; possible D gene TRBD2, 6 bases. The CDR3 spans 13 residues. V lost 2 bases, J lost 4 bases, and 9 bases lay in between. Germline V lookup: CDR1 LNHDA, CDR2 SQIVND (reference sequence). The CDR3 loop reads CASSIKEGYEQYF. The CDR3 nucleotides read TGTGCCAGTAGTATAAAGGAGGGGTACGAGCAGTACTTC.

The rearrangement uses TRBV5-1 and TRBJ2-1, with TRBD1 matching 10 bases. This CDR3 contains 19 residues. Looked up from germline, CDR1 is SGHRS and CDR2 is YFSETQ. J was trimmed by 0 bases and V by 0 bases; bases with no gene match: 9. CDR3 nucleotide sequence: TGCGCCAGCAGCTTGGCCTCAGGGACAGGGGCCGGCTCCTACAATGAGCAGTTCTTC. Translating gives CASSLASGTGAGSYNEQFF. The full variable domain, with the rest looked up from reference TRBV5-1 and TRBJ2-1, is KAGVTQTPRYLIKTRGQQVTLSCSPISGHRSVSWYQQTPGQGLQFLFEYFSETQRNKGNFPGRFSGRQFSNSRSEMNVSTLELGDSALYLCASSLASGTGAGSYNEQFFGPGTRLTVL.